The 13 T cell receptor beta chains below all came from one sample that was sequenced in a study of yellow fever vaccine responses in identical twins. TCRdb independently ran MiXCR on the RT-PCR reads; one entry per CDR3 protein. The repertoire holds fewer than 6,000 distinct CDR3 sequences, around 85% seen once, with approximately 2.1% in the top ten. This specimen was T cells from blood (PBMCs), unsorted or a sorted subset (not recorded which), taken before or after yellow fever vaccination (not recorded which). These TCRs come from a woman between 18 and 30 years old who received the yellow fever vaccine.

The chain recombines TRBV5-1 with TRBJ1-1; 9 bases line up with TRBD1. CDR3 size: 16 residues. Germline-derived CDR1 and CDR2 are SGHRS and YFSETQ. The J segment lost 2 bases and the V segment lost 4 bases, leaving 9 bases of the junction unmatched. The CDR3 loop reads CASSPTPGQGNTEAFF. In DNA, the CDR3 is TGCGCCAGCAGCCCAACGCCGGGACAGGGTAACACTGAAGCTTTCTTT.

V is TRBV11-1 and J is TRBJ2-2; D is possibly TRBD2 (5 bases). V was cut by 6 bases and J by 1 base, with 15 bases left in between. The CDR3 spans 16 residues. In germline, CDR1 is SGHAT, CDR2 FQDESV (reference sequence). In DNA form, the CDR3 reads TGTGCCAGCAGTCCAACTAGAGGTGGGAACACCGGGGAGCTGTTTTTT. Its translation is CASSPTRGGNTGELFF. Combining the CDR3 with reference TRBV11-1 and TRBJ2-2 gives the whole variable domain EAEVAQSPRYKITEKSQAVAFWCDPISGHATLYWYRQILGQGPELLVQFQDESVVDDSQLPKDRFSAERLKGVDSTLKIQPAELGDSAMYLCASSPTRGGNTGELFFGEGSRLTVL.

The rearrangement links TRBV20-1 to TRBJ2-7, with TRBD1 identical over 10 bases. Germline-derived CDR1 and CDR2 are DFQATT and SNEGSKA (reference sequence). The V gene end was trimmed by 0 bases and the J gene end by 5 bases; junction bases not matched to a gene: 7. The CDR3 is 15 residues long. The CDR3 loop is CSAREPGQGSHEQYF. In nucleotides, the CDR3 is TGCAGTGCTAGAGAACCGGGACAGGGGTCCCACGAGCAGTACTTC.

In its sample, this clonotype was seen a few times. This chain links TRBV9 with TRBJ2-7; 11 bases match TRBD2. CDR1 and CDR2 (germline): SGDLS, YYNGEE. Losses at the gene ends were 4 bases for V and 6 bases for J; bases not matched to a gene: 9. The CDR3 runs 15 residues. The CDR3 DNA reads TGTGCCAGCAGCCTTAGTGGGACTAGCGGTGGCGAGCAGTACTTC. As protein: CASSLSGTSGGEQYF.

The CDR3 DNA is TGCGCCAGCAGCTTGGAGACTAGCGGGGGGGCTTGGGAGCAGTTCTTC. The encoded protein is CASSLETSGGAWEQFF. The rearrangement joins TRBV5-1 to TRBJ2-1; 14 bases map to TRBD2. The CDR3 is 16 residues long. Germline CDR1 is SGHRS and CDR2 is YFSETQ. Unmatched junction bases numbered 6, after V lost 0 bases and J lost 10 bases.

The V gene is TRBV24-1, the J gene TRBJ2-7, with 8 bases that match TRBD1. CDR1 and CDR2 from the germline V gene are KGHDR and SFDVKD. J gave up 0 bases and V 7 bases, and 13 bases lay outside the gene matches. The CDR3 covers 17 residues. CDR3 coding DNA: TGTGCCACCAGACCGGGACAGGTGGAATCAAGCTCCTACGAGCAGTACTTC. Residues: CATRPGQVESSSYEQYF.

V usage is TRBV29-1 and J usage is TRBJ2-1, with no clear D. This CDR3 is built from 14 residues. CDR1 and CDR2 (germline): SQVTM, ANQGSEA. Trimming took 4 bases from V and 0 from J, leaving 10 bases between them. CDR3 nucleotides: TGCAGCGTTGGCCGGCAGAGCTCCTACAATGAGCAGTTCTTC. It is translated as CSVGRQSSYNEQFF.

This clonotype was recorded only once. The chain recombines TRBV11-3 with TRBJ2-2, with D possibly matching TRBD2 (5 bases). Germline loops: CDR1 SGHNT, CDR2 YENEEA. V lost 3 bases, J lost 3 bases, and 17 bases lay in between. This CDR3 is built from 17 residues. The CDR3 bases are TGTGCCAGCAGCTTGTTTGGGCAGACGGGGTACACCGGGGAGCTGTTTTTT. It translates to CASSLFGQTGYTGELFF. The full variable domain, rest sourced from reference TRBV11-3 and TRBJ2-2, is EAGVVQSPRYKIIEKKQPVAFWCNPISGHNTLYWYLQNLGQGPELLIRYENEEAVDDSQLPKDRFSAERLKGVDSTLKIQPAELGDSAVYLCASSLFGQTGYTGELFFGEGSRLTVL.

The genes are TRBV19 and TRBJ2-1, with TRBD2 matching over 10 bases. This CDR3 is built from 16 residues. Germline CDR1 is LNHDA and CDR2 is SQIVND (reference sequence). J was trimmed by 6 bases and V by 6 bases; bases with no gene match: 11. CDR3 region: CASREASGSSGNEQFF. CDR3 coding DNA: TGTGCCAGTAGGGAGGCTAGCGGGAGTTCGGGCAATGAGCAGTTCTTC. Supplemented by reference TRBV19 and TRBJ2-1, the full variable domain reads DGGITQSPKYLFRKEGQNVTLSCEQNLNHDAMYWYRQDPGQGLRLIYYSQIVNDFQKGDIAEGYSVSREKKESFPLTVTSAQKNPTAFYLCASREASGSSGNEQFFGPGTRLTVL.

The gene calls are TRBV19 and TRBJ2-1; D may be TRBD1 (6 bases). The CDR3 is made up of 14 amino acids. V lost 5 bases and J lost 4, with 12 bases in between. CDR1 is LNHDA and CDR2 is SQIVND in the germline V gene (reference sequence). As DNA, the CDR3 is TGTGCCAGTAGTCACAGGGTCAGGTACAATGAGCAGTTCTTC. Amino acids: CASSHRVRYNEQFF.

This clonotype has a single count. The rearrangement uses TRBV7-9 and TRBJ2-7; 11 bases line up with TRBD2. This CDR3 has 14 amino acids. Germline values: CDR1 SEHNR, CDR2 FQNEAQ (reference sequence). V was pared by 5 bases and J by 2 bases, with 2 bases of the junction left unmatched. The CDR3 DNA is TGTGCCAGCAGCGCACTAGCGGGGGCCTACGAGCAGTACTTC. It translates to CASSALAGAYEQYF.

The V and J genes are TRBV18 and TRBJ2-5; 7 bases match TRBD1. CDR1 KGHSH and CDR2 LQKENI come from the germline V gene. CDR3 size: 14 residues. The V and J ends lost 3 bases and 3 bases, in that order; junction bases with no gene match: 4. The CDR3 coding sequence is TGTGCCAGCTCACCCATCGACAGGGAAGAGACCCAGTACTTC. Residues: CASSPIDREETQYF.

This clonotype was seen a handful of times. The chain is built from TRBV10-3 and TRBJ2-3; D is unclear. Between the trimmed V and J ends, which lost 11 bases and 2 bases, there was a span of 8 bases. In germline, CDR1 is ENHRY, CDR2 SYGVKD. CDR3 length: 11 amino acids. The CDR3 protein is CASGATDTQYF. CDR3 DNA sequence: TGTGCCTCAGGCGCCACAGATACGCAGTATTTT.